This T cell receptor beta chain was profiled in a study of blood T cell repertoires in COVID-19. At the level of the study: Italy, Spain and the United States were the sources of the convalescent and acute COVID-19 samples. From T cells, B-cell-depleted T cells, or PBMCs came the material, which was cDNA or gDNA.

Profiling relied on immunoSEQ multiplex PCR, and the TCRdb table lists in-frame clones only, not all of them. Seen here are approximately 25,000 clones, around 79% observed once, and the top ten hold more than 6.5%. Seattle patient enrollment occurred during active infection, with longitudinal follow-up thereafter. Germline loops: CDR1 SEHNR, CDR2 FQNEAQ (reference sequence). With 5 bases clipped from V and 2 bases from J, the junction kept 3 bases outside the gene matches. CDR3 size: 15 residues. The gene calls are TRBV7-9 and TRBJ2-5, with TRBD2 matching 12 bases. The receptor comes from a man aged 50-59 years with COVID-19, enrolled during active disease. What was sequenced was peripheral blood. CDR3 DNA: TGTGCCAGCAGCCCCGGGACTAGCGGGCAAGAGACCCAGTACTTC. Residues: CASSPGTSGQETQYF. Full variable domain (missing parts from reference TRBV7-9 and TRBJ2-5): DTGVSQNPRHKITKRGQNVTFRCDPISEHNRLYWYRQTLGQGPEFLTYFQNEAQLEKSRLLSDRFSAERPKGSFSTLEIQRTEQGDSAMYLCASSPGTSGQETQYFGPGTRLLVL.